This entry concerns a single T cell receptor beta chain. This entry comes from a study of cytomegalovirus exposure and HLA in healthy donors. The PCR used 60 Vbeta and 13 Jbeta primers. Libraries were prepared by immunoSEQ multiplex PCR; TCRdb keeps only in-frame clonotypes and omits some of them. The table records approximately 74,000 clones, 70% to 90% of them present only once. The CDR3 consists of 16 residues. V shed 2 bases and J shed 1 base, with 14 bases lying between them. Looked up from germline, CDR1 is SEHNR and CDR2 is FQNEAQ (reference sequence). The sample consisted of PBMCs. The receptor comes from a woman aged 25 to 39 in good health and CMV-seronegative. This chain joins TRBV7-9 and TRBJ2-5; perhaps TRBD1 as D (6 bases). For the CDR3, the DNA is TGTGCCAGCAGCTTAAGGGGGACAAAGCTCCAAGAGACCCAGTACTTC. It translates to CASSLRGTKLQETQYF.